The 24 T cell receptor beta chains listed next were all sequenced from one sample in a study of Graves' ophthalmopathy and Graves' hyperthyroidism. TCR beta CDR3 regions were amplified from RNA transcripts. Second-round multiplex PCR came after a first-round RT-PCR that employed HTBI primers. TCRdb ran MiXCR on the multiplex PCR reads and lists one entry per CDR3 protein. This sample has 900,000 to 1,200,000 distinct CDR3 sequences; about 36% occur once, and the top ten carry approximately 10%. Sequenced material: peripheral blood or thyroid tissue (not recorded which). The receptor set was obtained from an adult man with Graves' hyperthyroidism.

Regarding this clonotype: This may stem from a read error, because a much larger clone lies one nucleotide away. The chain couples TRBV29-1 to TRBJ1-2, with D perhaps TRBD1 (6 bases). The germline CDR1 and CDR2 sequences are SQVTM and ANQGSEA. The CDR3 totals 13 residues. The V end lost 7 bases, the J end lost 12 bases, and 24 bases lay between the germline ends. Written as DNA, the CDR3 is TGCAGCGGGGGGGAGACAGGCCCCTACAGCCACACCTTC. This translates into CSGGETGPYSHTF.

The gene calls are TRBV3-1 and TRBJ1-2, with D perhaps matching TRBD1 (6 bases). Germline V gives CDR1 LGHDT, CDR2 YNNKEL (reference sequence). The germline V and J ends were trimmed by 3 bases and 3 bases, with 11 bases remaining between them. The CDR3 covers 14 residues. The CDR3 DNA follows: TGTGCCAGCAGCCAGAGACAGGCATACTATGGCTACACCTTC. Amino acid sequence: CASSQRQAYYGYTF.

This clonotype came up many times. This rearrangement joins TRBV20-1 to TRBJ1-2; perhaps TRBD1 as D (5 bases). The CDR3 runs 14 residues. The V gene lost 5 bases and the J gene lost 1 base, with 14 bases spanning the gap. Germline V CDR1 and CDR2: DFQATT, SNEGSKA (reference sequence). In nucleotides, the CDR3 is TGCAGTGCTCACGGGACTGATATTAACTATGGCTACACCTTC. Translated: CSAHGTDINYGYTF.

This clonotype was seen many times. The V call is TRBV20-1, the J call TRBJ1-4, with unresolved D. This CDR3 comprises 15 residues. The germline V gene has CDR1 DFQATT and CDR2 SNEGSKA (reference sequence). V was shortened by 3 bases and J by 8 bases, with 19 bases between the two germline ends. CDR3 DNA: TGCAGTGCTAGGGAGGACGGCCGAATTCAGGAAAAACTGTTTTTT. This gives the protein CSAREDGRIQEKLFF.

This clonotype was detected many times. CDR3: CASSESGRFPGTEAFF. Here the CDR3 DNA reads TGTGCCAGTAGTGAATCAGGGAGGTTTCCGGGCACTGAAGCTTTCTTT. The rearrangement links TRBV19 to TRBJ1-1; the D gene is possibly TRBD1 (5 bases). The CDR3 has 16 residues. Germline V CDR1 and CDR2: LNHDA, SQIVND (reference sequence). Between the trimmed V and J ends, which lost 5 bases and 4 bases, there was a span of 20 bases.

Points on this clonotype: One base away lies a much larger clone, so this may be a sequencing read error. This chain connects TRBV7-9 to TRBJ2-2; D possibly uses TRBD1 or TRBD2 (5 bases each). The V gene's germline CDR1 is SEHNR and CDR2 FQNEAQ (reference sequence). CDR3 length: 13 amino acids. The CDR3 region is CAGSGRDSGELFF. In DNA, the CDR3 is TGTGCCGGCAGCGGCAGGGATTCCGGGGAGCTGTTTTTT. The full variable domain, rest sourced from reference TRBV7-9 and TRBJ2-2, is DTGVSQNPRHKITKRGQNVTFRCDPISEHNRLYWYRQTLGQGPEFLTYFQNEAQLEKSRLLSDRFSAERPKGSFSTLEIQRTEQGDSAMYLCAGSGRDSGELFFGEGSRLTVL.

The rearrangement links TRBV6-6 to TRBJ2-6, with D perhaps matching TRBD1 (5 bases). Germline V lookup: CDR1 MNHNY, CDR2 SVGAGI (reference sequence). Trimming left V 10 bases short and J 0 bases short, with 13 bases between. This CDR3 contains 15 residues. This CDR3 is CATTRTGSGANVLTF. CDR3 DNA: TGTGCCACAACCCGAACAGGCTCTGGGGCCAACGTCCTGACTTTC.

This clonotype was counted at least ten times. The chain couples TRBV28 to TRBJ2-7; no clear D gene. This CDR3 comprises 11 residues. CDR1 and CDR2 (germline): MDHEN, SYDVKM. V dropped 7 bases and J dropped 2 bases, with 6 bases sitting between them. The CDR3 nucleotides are TGTGCCAGCACCCAAGCCTACGAGCAGTACTTC. It yields the protein CASTQAYEQYF.

This chain connects TRBV29-1 to TRBJ1-2; TRBD1 agrees at 12 bases. The V gene's germline CDR1 is SQVTM and CDR2 ANQGSEA. V lost 7 bases and J lost 8; bases outside the gene matches: 11. This CDR3 is built from 14 residues. Here the CDR3 reads CSAVPGQGAMGYTF. CDR3 nucleotide sequence: TGCAGCGCTGTCCCGGGACAGGGGGCGATGGGCTACACCTTC.

The chain couples TRBV7-2 to TRBJ2-6; D unclear. Germline assignment: CDR1 SGHTA and CDR2 FQGNSA. This CDR3 comprises 9 residues. The V gene lost 1 base and the J gene lost 18 bases, with 4 bases spanning the gap. CDR3 in amino acids: CASSLGGTF. As DNA, the CDR3 is TGTGCCAGCAGCTTAGGAGGGACTTTC.

This chain uses TRBV4-3 with TRBJ2-5; D might be TRBD1 or TRBD2, each matching 5 bases. This CDR3 region has 16 residues. CDR1 and CDR2 (germline): LGHNA, YSLEER. V lost 1 base, J lost 4 bases, and 16 bases lay in between. The CDR3 sequence: CASSQGAFKGPETQYF. The CDR3 DNA is TGCGCCAGCAGCCAAGGGGCTTTCAAGGGACCAGAGACCCAGTACTTC.

Comment on this clonotype: This may stem from a read error, because a much larger clone lies one nucleotide away. V usage is TRBV9 and J usage is TRBJ2-7; tentatively, D is TRBD1 or TRBD2 (5 bases each). The CDR3 is 15 residues long. Germline V gene lookup returns CDR1 SGDLS and CDR2 YYNGEE. V was cut by 4 bases and J by 2 bases, with 16 bases left in between. The CDR3 DNA follows: TGTGCCAGCAGCTTAGACGGGGCGAAACCCTACGAGCAGTACTTC. Translating gives CASSLDGAKPYEQYF.

Regarding this clonotype: A much more abundant neighbour one base away suggests this may be a read error. This rearrangement joins TRBV6-5 to TRBJ1-2; D is uncertain. The CDR3 sequence is 13 residues long. The V end lost 6 bases, the J end lost 1 base, and 9 bases lay between the germline ends. Germline V gene data show CDR1 as MNHEY and CDR2 as SVGAGI. In DNA form, the CDR3 reads TGTGCCAGCAGGGCATCGGATAACTATGGCTACACCTTC. This sequence encodes CASRASDNYGYTF.

This clonotype was counted many times. The chain is built from TRBV20-1 and TRBJ1-5; D remains unclear. Germline CDR1 and CDR2: DFQATT and SNEGSKA (reference sequence). The V end lost 5 bases, the J end lost 6 bases, and 11 bases lay between the germline ends. This CDR3 is 12 amino acids long. CDR3 sequence reads: CSAYPVGQPQHF. CDR3 sequence (DNA): TGCAGTGCTTACCCCGTGGGTCAGCCCCAGCATTTT.

This clonotype has a count of ten or more. The V and J genes are TRBV19 and TRBJ2-7; no firm D call. With 4 bases removed from V and 6 bases from J, the gap between germline ends came to 10 bases. The germline gives CDR1 LNHDA, CDR2 SQIVND (reference sequence). The CDR3 contains 12 residues. The CDR3 loop reads CASSTGLSEQYF. DNA of the CDR3: TGTGCCAGTAGTACCGGGCTGAGCGAGCAGTACTTC.

Details on this clonotype: This may stem from a read error, because a much larger clone lies one nucleotide away. This chain connects TRBV2 to TRBJ2-7; tentatively, D is TRBD2 (5 bases). The CDR3 length is 13 residues. Trimming stripped 3 bases from V and 5 bases from J, with 11 bases between. Germline CDR1 is SNHLY and CDR2 is FYNNEI. The CDR3, as DNA: TGTGCCAGCAGTGAGACGGGGATCGACGAGCAGTACTTC. Translation: CASSETGIDEQYF.

Regarding this clonotype: A read error may be the cause here, since a much bigger clone is one base away. The rearrangement uses TRBV5-1 and TRBJ1-4, with TRBD1 identical over 11 bases. CDR1 SGHRS and CDR2 YFSETQ come from the germline V gene. CDR3 size: 15 residues. CDR3 DNA sequence: TGCGCCGGCAGCTCCCGGACAGGGGGCGGAGAGGAACTGTTTTTT. Translation gives CAGSSRTGGGEELFF.

This clonotype was seen ten or more times. This chain links TRBV19 with TRBJ1-2; D remains ambiguous. The CDR3 totals 12 residues. Germline assignment: CDR1 LNHDA and CDR2 SQIVND (reference sequence). Trimming shortened V by 6 bases and J by 5 bases, and 10 bases separated the two germline ends. DNA for the CDR3: TGTGCCAGTAGGAGATTGGGGTATGGCTACACCTTC. This codes for CASRRLGYGYTF. The full variable domain, rest sourced from reference TRBV19 and TRBJ1-2, is DGGITQSPKYLFRKEGQNVTLSCEQNLNHDAMYWYRQDPGQGLRLIYYSQIVNDFQKGDIAEGYSVSREKKESFPLTVTSAQKNPTAFYLCASRRLGYGYTFGSGTRLTVV.

As regards this clonotype: A much larger clone differs from this one at a single base, so this may be a read error. This chain uses TRBV10-3 with TRBJ2-2; D uncertain. CDR1 is ENHRY, CDR2 SYGVKD, per germline. This CDR3 comprises 10 residues. V lost 10 bases to trimming and J lost 10 bases, with 10 bases between them. CDR3 amino acids: CATGSEELFF. The CDR3 nucleotides are TGTGCCACCGGTTCTGAGGAGCTGTTTTTT.

V is TRBV4-2 and J is TRBJ1-6; D unresolved. The V gene's germline CDR1 is LGHNA and CDR2 YNFKEQ. The CDR3 consists of 14 residues. V dropped 2 bases and J dropped 7 bases, with 9 bases sitting between them. In nucleotides, the CDR3 is TGTGCCAGCAGCCAACCCCTTAGCAATTCACCCCTCCACTTT. Protein product: CASSQPLSNSPLHF.

The chain uses TRBV7-3 and TRBJ2-7; D call uncertain. The germline V gene encodes CDR1 SGHTA and CDR2 FQGTGA. V was clipped by 5 bases and J by 10 bases, with 15 bases between them. This CDR3 has 12 amino acids. The CDR3 nucleotides are TGTGCCAGCAGCCAAGATTGGAAAACCCAGTACTTC. Translation: CASSQDWKTQYF. Supplemented by reference TRBV7-3 and TRBJ2-7, the full variable domain reads GAGVSQTPSNKVTEKGKYVELRCDPISGHTALYWYRQSLGQGPEFLIYFQGTGAADDSGLPNDRFFAVRPEGSVSTLKIQRTERGDSAVYLCASSQDWKTQYFGPGTRLTVT.

Only a few counts were recorded for this clonotype. The chain employs TRBV7-9 and TRBJ2-7, with TRBD2 matching over 7 bases. Losses at the gene ends were 1 base for V and 7 bases for J; bases not matched to a gene: 7. CDR3 length: 14 amino acids. Germline lookup yields CDR1 SEHNR and CDR2 FQNEAQ (reference sequence). The CDR3 DNA reads TGTGCCAGCAGCTTAGGCCCGGGAGCGGGGGAGCAGTACTTC. It yields the protein CASSLGPGAGEQYF. Full variable domain (outside the CDR3, taken from reference TRBV7-9 and TRBJ2-7): DTGVSQNPRHKITKRGQNVTFRCDPISEHNRLYWYRQTLGQGPEFLTYFQNEAQLEKSRLLSDRFSAERPKGSFSTLEIQRTEQGDSAMYLCASSLGPGAGEQYFGPGTRLTVT.

The rearrangement links TRBV10-3 to TRBJ1-6; 8 bases align to TRBD1. CDR1 and CDR2 from the germline V gene are ENHRY and SYGVKD. CDR3 length: 14 amino acids. The trim removed 6 bases at V and 12 bases at J, leaving 10 bases unmatched. CDR3 sequence: CAIRTGQESIPLHF. The CDR3 DNA sequence: TGTGCCATCAGAACGGGACAGGAGAGTATACCCCTCCACTTT.

V usage is TRBV25-1 and J usage is TRBJ2-2; the D call may be TRBD1 or TRBD2 (5 bases each). This CDR3 is 16 amino acids long. Between the trimmed V and J ends, which lost 6 bases and 5 bases, there was a span of 19 bases. The V gene's germline CDR1 is MGHDK and CDR2 SYGVNS. This CDR3 is CASSFPGPRGTGELFF. Written as DNA, the CDR3 is TGTGCCAGCAGCTTTCCGGGACCGAGGGGAACCGGGGAGCTGTTTTTT. Using reference TRBV25-1 and TRBJ2-2 for the parts outside the CDR3, the full variable domain is EADIYQTPRYLVIGTGKKITLECSQTMGHDKMYWYQQDPGMELHLIHYSYGVNSTEKGDLSSESTVSRIRTEHFPLTLESARPSHTSQYLCASSFPGPRGTGELFFGEGSRLTVL.